This T cell receptor (beta chain) stems from a study of shared clonotypes between healthy human individuals (dated by TCRdb to about 2020). About the investigation overall: The cohort included three men and two women between 18 and 49 years of age. To estimate repertoire size and how much clonotypes are shared between individuals, the study performed deep sequencing of blood TCR repertoires from roughly five healthy adults. Per donor, three plates each were used for CD4 naive and CD4 memory, two for CD8 naive, and one for CD8 memory. Leukapheresis yielded between about 0.94 and 8.9 billion PBMCs per donor. To increase sequencing depth and limit assay-specific biases, TCR repertoire library preparation and sequencing were carried out by different laboratories using diverse techniques. General conclusions and limits of the study: Incomplete sequencing was indicated by rarefaction of sorted-subset datasets, despite the large sequencing depth. Sampling was restricted to blood, and TCR repertoires in tissues likely differ from the TCR repertoires found in blood. Pairwise subsampling indicated that sequencing depth was expected to affect the degree of clonotype sharing among donors. Because the study included only a small number of donors, the genetic and exposure-history diversity represented was limited. Estimated clonotype richness was generally larger for naive than for memory subsets. About 5% of naive CD4, 3% to 3.5% of naive CD8, approximately 2.2% of memory CD4, and around 0.4% of memory CD8 clonotypes were shared across several donors. Compared with non-shared clonotypes, clonotypes shared by all four sorted-subset donors had higher generation probabilities.

The donors were healthy, HIV-negative adults who had no recently reported acute infections or vaccinations. Every donor was a Caucasian adult living in Nashville, Tennessee, USA. CD4+ T cells were enriched by magnetic negative selection, after which naive cells were positively selected on CD45RA and the negative fraction was taken as the memory subset. Blood was collected by leukapheresis, and PBMCs were isolated by Ficoll-Histopaque density gradient centrifugation and then cryopreserved in liquid nitrogen vapor phase. Analytical flow cytometry was used to check the purity and quantity of each magnetically sorted T cell population. Genomic DNA was isolated from each sorted fraction and quantified by UV absorbance on a Nanodrop 2000c. Using the deep immunoSEQ assay, TCR CDR3 regions were amplified from genomic DNA by multiplex PCR. Extracted genomic DNA from each cell subset was distributed evenly across all wells of several immunoSEQ 96-well plates, and each plate was treated as a replicate. For sorted subsets, approximately 190 ng genomic DNA, equal to about 30,000 T cell genomes, was loaded into each replicate PCR. Purified libraries were quantified with a Qubit 3.0 fluorometer, sized on a Bioanalyzer 2100, and re-quantified with the KAPA Library Quantification kit. A separate single-read 150-cycle Illumina NextSeq 550 flow cell was used to sequence each immunoSEQ 96-well plate. The authors processed their data as follows. Because the immunoSEQ output held only junctional sequences and lacked quality scores, the filtering could not match the filtering applied to full-length reads. Sequences were annotated with PyIR, a Python wrapper for IgBLAST v1.9, using IMGT germline references to assign V/J genes and CDR3. Reads were filtered out if the reads had weak V/J assignments (E-value above 1e-6), no CDR3, stop codons, out-of-frame junctions, or ambiguous translated residues. V3J clonotypes were defined as sequences sharing the same inferred V gene, J gene, and CDR3 amino acid sequence. Percentage overlap between repertoires was calculated by dividing the number of shared unique clonotypes by the size of the smaller repertoire. Richness of each repertoire was evaluated using RTK rarefaction, the Chao1 estimator, and Recon v2.1 estimates of unobserved clonotypes. OLGA was used to compute generation probabilities for all TCRbeta clonotypes that the gDNA method yielded from a handful of donors. In its TCRdb copy, this immuneACCESS table keeps in-frame sequences only and misses some clones. Where compared with another copy, unresolved V genes explain less than half of these, and the others have no known cause. D and trimming were read from the DNA, whereas the V and J calls and clone size are those reported in that table. Recorded for this sample are some 2,500,000 clones; 80% to 95% of them occurred a single time. 0.3% to 0.45% of the sample rests with the top ten.

With respect to this clone: Its antigen remains unidentified. Base qualities were left out, and no much larger clone turns up one base away. Additional DNA sequences in this sample encode the identical CDR3.

From a lookup of the germline V gene, CDR1 and CDR2 are MDHEN and SYDVKM. The germline V end is reduced by 3 bases and the J end by 2 bases; junction bases left unmatched: 3. CDR3 length: 14 amino acids, cysteine to phenylalanine. This entry keeps only the CDR3 DNA: 42 bases, framed from base 1. The sequencing sample was made of naive CD4+ T cells from PBMCs. The cell subset or site label here, explained by the study, means: CD45RA+ positively selected. The chain uses TRBV28 and TRBJ1-2, with TRBD1 identical over 7 junction bases. The receptor was derived from a man between 18 and 35 years old in good health. Some clones in this sample may be carry-over from other donors' samples. The DNA reads as follows: TGTGCCAGCAGTTTGGGGACAGTCAACTATGGCTACACCTTC. It specifies CASSLGTVNYGYTF.